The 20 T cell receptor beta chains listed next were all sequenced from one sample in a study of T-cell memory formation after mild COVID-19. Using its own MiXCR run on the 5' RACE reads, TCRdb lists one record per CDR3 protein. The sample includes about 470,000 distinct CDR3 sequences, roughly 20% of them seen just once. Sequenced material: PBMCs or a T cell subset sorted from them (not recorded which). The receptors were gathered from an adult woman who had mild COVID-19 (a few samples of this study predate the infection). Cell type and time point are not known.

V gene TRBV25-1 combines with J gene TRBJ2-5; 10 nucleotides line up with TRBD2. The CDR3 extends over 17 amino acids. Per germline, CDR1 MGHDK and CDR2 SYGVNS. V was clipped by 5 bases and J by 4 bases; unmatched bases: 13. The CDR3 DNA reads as TGTGCCAGCAGTCCCTCAGCGAAGCGGGGGGGCGGAGAGACCCAGTACTTC. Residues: CASSPSAKRGGGETQYF. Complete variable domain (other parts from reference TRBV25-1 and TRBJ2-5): EADIYQTPRYLVIGTGKKITLECSQTMGHDKMYWYQQDPGMELHLIHYSYGVNSTEKGDLSSESTVSRIRTEHFPLTLESARPSHTSQYLCASSPSAKRGGGETQYFGPGTRLLVL.

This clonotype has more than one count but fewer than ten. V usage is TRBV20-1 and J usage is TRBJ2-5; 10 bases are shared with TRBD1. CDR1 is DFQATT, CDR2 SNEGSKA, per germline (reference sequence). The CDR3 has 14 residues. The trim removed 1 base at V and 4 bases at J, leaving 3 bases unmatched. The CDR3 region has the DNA TGCAGTGCTAGAGCCCGGGACAGGGGAGAGACCCAGTACTTC. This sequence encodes CSARARDRGETQYF.

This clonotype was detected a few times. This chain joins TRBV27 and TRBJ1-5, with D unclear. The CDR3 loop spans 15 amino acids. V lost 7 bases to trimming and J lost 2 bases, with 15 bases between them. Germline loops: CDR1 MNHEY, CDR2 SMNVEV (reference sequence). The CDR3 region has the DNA TGTGCCAGCACTTCATTTCTTCGCGGCAATCAGCCCCAGCATTTT. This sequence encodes CASTSFLRGNQPQHF.

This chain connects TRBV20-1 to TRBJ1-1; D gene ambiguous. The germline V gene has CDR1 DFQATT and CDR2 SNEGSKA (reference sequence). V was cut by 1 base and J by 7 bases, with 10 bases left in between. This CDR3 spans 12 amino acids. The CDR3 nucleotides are TGCAGTGCTAGAGTCGAGCGGTTTGAAGCTTTCTTT. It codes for CSARVERFEAFF.

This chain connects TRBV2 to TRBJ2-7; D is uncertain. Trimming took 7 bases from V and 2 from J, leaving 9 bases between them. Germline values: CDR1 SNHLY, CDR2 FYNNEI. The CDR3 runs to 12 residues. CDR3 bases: TGTGCCAGCAAAGAGATTCCCTACGAGCAGTACTTC. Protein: CASKEIPYEQYF.

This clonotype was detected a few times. CDR3 amino acids: CASSVVALGAADTQYF. CDR3 DNA: TGTGCCAGCAGCGTAGTTGCGTTGGGGGCGGCAGATACGCAGTATTTT. The chain uses TRBV9 and TRBJ2-3, with D perhaps matching TRBD1 (6 bases). Trimming cost V 0 bases and J 4 bases, with 15 bases left between them. The CDR3 is 16 amino acids. Germline CDR1 is SGDLS and CDR2 is YYNGEE.

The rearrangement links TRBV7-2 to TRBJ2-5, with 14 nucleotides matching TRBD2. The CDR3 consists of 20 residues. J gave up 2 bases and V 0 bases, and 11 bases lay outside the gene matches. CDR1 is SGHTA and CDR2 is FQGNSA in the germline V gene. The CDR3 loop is CASSLAPGTSGSGPQETQYF. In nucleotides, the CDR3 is TGTGCCAGCAGCTTAGCGCCGGGGACTAGCGGGAGCGGGCCTCAAGAGACCCAGTACTTC.

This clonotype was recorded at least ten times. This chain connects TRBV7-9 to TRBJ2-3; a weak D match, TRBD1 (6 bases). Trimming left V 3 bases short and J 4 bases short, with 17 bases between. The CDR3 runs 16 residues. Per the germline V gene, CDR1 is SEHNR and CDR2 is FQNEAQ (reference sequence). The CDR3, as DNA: TGTGCCAGCAGCTTCAACCGGGACACCCGTTCAGATACGCAGTATTTT. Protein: CASSFNRDTRSDTQYF. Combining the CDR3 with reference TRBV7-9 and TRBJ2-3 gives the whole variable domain DTGVSQNPRHKITKRGQNVTFRCDPISEHNRLYWYRQTLGQGPEFLTYFQNEAQLEKSRLLSDRFSAERPKGSFSTLEIQRTEQGDSAMYLCASSFNRDTRSDTQYFGPGTRLTVL.

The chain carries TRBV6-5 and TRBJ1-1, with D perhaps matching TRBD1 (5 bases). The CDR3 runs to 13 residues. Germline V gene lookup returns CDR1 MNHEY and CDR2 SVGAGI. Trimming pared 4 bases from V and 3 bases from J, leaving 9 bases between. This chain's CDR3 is CASSSPGHTEAFF. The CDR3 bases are TGTGCCAGCAGTTCCCCAGGGCACACTGAAGCTTTCTTT.

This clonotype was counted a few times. CDR3 DNA: TGTGCCTGGAGGGCAGGGTGGCCCAGCTCCTACAATGAGCAGTTCTTC. The encoded protein is CAWRAGWPSSYNEQFF. V usage is TRBV30 and J usage is TRBJ2-1; D is perhaps TRBD1 (5 bases). Germline loops: CDR1 GTSNPN, CDR2 SVGIG (reference sequence). This CDR3 is 16 amino acids long. V was cut by 3 bases and J by 0 bases, with 15 bases left in between.

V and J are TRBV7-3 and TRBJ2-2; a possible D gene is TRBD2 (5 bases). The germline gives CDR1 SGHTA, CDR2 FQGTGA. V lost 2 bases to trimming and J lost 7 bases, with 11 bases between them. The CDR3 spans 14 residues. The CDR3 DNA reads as TGTGCCAGCAGCTTAGAGGGAGTTGTCGGGGAGCTGTTTTTT. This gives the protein CASSLEGVVGELFF.

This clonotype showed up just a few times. The CDR3 here is CASSPRQVIGETQYF. Here the CDR3 DNA reads TGTGCCAGCAGCCCCCGACAGGTTATAGGTGAGACCCAGTACTTC. The chain employs TRBV11-1 and TRBJ2-5; possibly TRBD1 for D (6 bases). V was clipped by 5 bases and J by 5 bases, with 18 bases between them. Germline V gives CDR1 SGHAT, CDR2 FQDESV (reference sequence). The CDR3 runs to 15 residues.

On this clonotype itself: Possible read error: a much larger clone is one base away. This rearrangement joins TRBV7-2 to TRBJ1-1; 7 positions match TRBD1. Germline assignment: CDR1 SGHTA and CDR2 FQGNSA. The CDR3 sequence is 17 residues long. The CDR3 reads CARSLAGVTGANTEAFF. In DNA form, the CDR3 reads TGTGCCAGAAGCTTAGCGGGTGTTACAGGGGCGAACACTGAAGCTTTCTTT.

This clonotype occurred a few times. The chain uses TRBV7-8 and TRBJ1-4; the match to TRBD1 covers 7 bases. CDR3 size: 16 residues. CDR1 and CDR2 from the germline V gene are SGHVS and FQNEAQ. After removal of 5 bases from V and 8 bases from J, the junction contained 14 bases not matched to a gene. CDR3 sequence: CASSRMTGRIEEKLFF. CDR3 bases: TGTGCCAGCAGCCGGATGACAGGGCGGATTGAGGAAAAACTGTTTTTT.

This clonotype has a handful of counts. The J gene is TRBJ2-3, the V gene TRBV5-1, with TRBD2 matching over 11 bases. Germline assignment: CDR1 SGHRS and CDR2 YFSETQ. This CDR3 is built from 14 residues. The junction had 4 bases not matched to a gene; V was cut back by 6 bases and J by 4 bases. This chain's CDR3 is CASTTSGNPDTQYF. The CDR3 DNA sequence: TGCGCCAGCACGACTAGCGGGAATCCAGATACGCAGTATTTT.

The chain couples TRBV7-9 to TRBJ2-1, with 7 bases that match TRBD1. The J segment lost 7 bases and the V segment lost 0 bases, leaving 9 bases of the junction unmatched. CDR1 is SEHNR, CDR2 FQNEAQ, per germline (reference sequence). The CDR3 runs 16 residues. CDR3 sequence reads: CASSLASGQVTNEQFF. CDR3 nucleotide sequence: TGTGCCAGCAGCTTAGCTTCTGGACAGGTGACTAATGAGCAGTTCTTC.

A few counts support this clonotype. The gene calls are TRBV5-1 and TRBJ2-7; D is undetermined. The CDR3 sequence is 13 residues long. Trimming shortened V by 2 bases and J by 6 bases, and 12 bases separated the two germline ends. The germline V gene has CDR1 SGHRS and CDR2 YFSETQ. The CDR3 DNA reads TGCGCCAGCAGCTTACATGACCCCGCCGAGCAGTACTTC. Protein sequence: CASSLHDPAEQYF.

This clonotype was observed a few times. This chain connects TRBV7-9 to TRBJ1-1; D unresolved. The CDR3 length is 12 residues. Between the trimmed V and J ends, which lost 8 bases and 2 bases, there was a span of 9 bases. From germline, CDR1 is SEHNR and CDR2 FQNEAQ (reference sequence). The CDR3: CASGRGNTEAFF. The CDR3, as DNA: TGTGCCAGCGGACGGGGAAACACTGAAGCTTTCTTT.

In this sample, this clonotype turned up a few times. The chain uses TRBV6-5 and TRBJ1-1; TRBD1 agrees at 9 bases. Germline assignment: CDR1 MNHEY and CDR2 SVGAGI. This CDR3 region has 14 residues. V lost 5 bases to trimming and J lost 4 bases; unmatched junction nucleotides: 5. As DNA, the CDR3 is TGTGCCAGCAGTCCCGGACAGGGGCGCACTGAAGCTTTCTTT. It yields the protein CASSPGQGRTEAFF.

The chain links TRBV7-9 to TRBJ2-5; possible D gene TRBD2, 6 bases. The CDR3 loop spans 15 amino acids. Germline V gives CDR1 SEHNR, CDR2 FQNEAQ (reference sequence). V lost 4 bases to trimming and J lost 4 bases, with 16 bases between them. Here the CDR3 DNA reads TGTGCCAGCAGCTCCTTATACGCGGGGCGAGAGACCCAGTACTTC. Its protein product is CASSSLYAGRETQYF.